This entry lists 5 T cell receptor beta chains sequenced from one sample in a study of cytomegalovirus exposure and HLA in healthy donors. 60 Vbeta and 13 Jbeta primers were used in PCR. Assay used: immunoSEQ multiplex PCR; TCRdb lists only in-frame clones, some missing. The repertoire holds approximately 160,000 clones, around four fifths seen once, with under 5% in the top ten. The sample comprised PBMCs. These receptors all stem from a girl between 5 and 17 years old in good health and CMV-seropositive.

The chain joins TRBV11-3 to TRBJ2-7, with unresolved D. The germline gives CDR1 SGHNT, CDR2 YENEEA. This CDR3 is 13 amino acids long. With 4 bases removed from V and 2 bases from J, the gap between germline ends came to 9 bases. The CDR3 region is CASSSLTPYEQYF. For the CDR3, the DNA is TGTGCCAGCAGCTCTTTGACACCCTACGAGCAGTACTTC.

CDR3 sequence reads: CASSAQGLGTEAFF. For the CDR3, the DNA is TGTGCCAGCAGCGCACAGGGCTTGGGCACTGAAGCTTTCTTT. The chain carries TRBV9 and TRBJ1-1, with a weak D call TRBD1 (6 bases). The CDR3 sequence is 14 residues long. Germline loops: CDR1 SGDLS, CDR2 YYNGEE. V was trimmed by 3 bases and J by 4 bases, leaving 13 bases between them.

The V and J genes are TRBV2 and TRBJ1-6; 8 bases fit TRBD1. Germline lookup yields CDR1 SNHLY and CDR2 FYNNEI. This CDR3 has 14 amino acids. Trimming at V came to 6 bases and at J to 6 bases, leaving 4 bases not matched to a gene. In nucleotides, the CDR3 is TGTGCCAGCAGAGGACAGGGAGGTAATTCACCCCTCCACTTT. Translated, it gives CASRGQGGNSPLHF.

The rearrangement uses TRBV9 and TRBJ1-2, with TRBD1 as a possible D gene (5 bases). V lost 0 bases, J lost 3 bases, and 9 bases lay in between. Germline V CDR1 and CDR2: SGDLS, YYNGEE. This CDR3 contains 14 residues. The CDR3 protein is CASSVGGADYGYTF. CDR3 coding DNA: TGTGCCAGCAGCGTAGGGGGCGCAGACTATGGCTACACCTTC.

Note on this clone: At one end, the junction sequence differs from germline, possibly due to a read error. This rearrangement joins TRBV30 to TRBJ2-4, with TRBD1 matching over 7 bases. The CDR3 is 16 amino acids. Germline-derived CDR1 and CDR2 are GTSNPN and SVGIG (reference sequence). CDR3 residues: CAWTPTGKAAKNSQYF. The CDR3 DNA sequence: TGTGCCTGGACCCCGACAGGGAAGGCAGCCAAAAACAGTCAGTACTTC.